The clone carrying this T cell receptor beta chain has just a few counts. The target antigen is unknown. It was with unique molecular identifiers that the TCRbeta library was prepared. TCRdb recomputed calls from the PCR reads with MiXCR, one row per CDR3 protein. The sample holds around 700,000 distinct CDR3 sequences, under 15% seen once. V lost 6 bases and J lost 1, with 10 bases in between. This CDR3 has 14 amino acids. In germline, CDR1 is DFQATT, CDR2 SNEGSKA (reference sequence). The data were obtained in a study of T-cell reconstitution after alpha-beta-depleted transplantation in children. Findings and limits, study-wide: At one year after transplant, newly produced T cells mostly accounted for T-cell counts and diversity.

The sample consisted of PBMCs, taken before TCRalphabeta/CD19-depleted stem cell transplant. The rearrangement uses TRBV20-1 and TRBJ2-6; D gene uncertain. The TCR sequence derives from a girl aged 2-10 years with congenital amegakaryocytic thrombocytopenia, due to receive a stem cell transplant. The CDR3 is CSAPVGSGANVLTF. In DNA form, the CDR3 reads TGCAGTGCCCCCGTTGGGTCTGGGGCCAACGTCCTGACTTTC.